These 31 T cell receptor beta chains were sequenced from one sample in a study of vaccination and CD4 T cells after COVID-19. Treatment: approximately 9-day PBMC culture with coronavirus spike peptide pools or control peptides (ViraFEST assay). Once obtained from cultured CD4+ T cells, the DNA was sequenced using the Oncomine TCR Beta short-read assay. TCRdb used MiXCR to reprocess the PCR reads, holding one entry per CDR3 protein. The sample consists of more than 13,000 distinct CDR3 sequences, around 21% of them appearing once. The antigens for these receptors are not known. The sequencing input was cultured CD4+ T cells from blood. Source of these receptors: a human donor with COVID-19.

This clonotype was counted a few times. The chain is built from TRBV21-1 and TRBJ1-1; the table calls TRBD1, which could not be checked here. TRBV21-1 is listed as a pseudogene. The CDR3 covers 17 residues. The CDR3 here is CASSIARDRPQGTEAFF. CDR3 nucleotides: TGTGCCAGCAGCATTGCTAGGGACAGACCCCAAGGCACTGAAGCTTTCTTT.

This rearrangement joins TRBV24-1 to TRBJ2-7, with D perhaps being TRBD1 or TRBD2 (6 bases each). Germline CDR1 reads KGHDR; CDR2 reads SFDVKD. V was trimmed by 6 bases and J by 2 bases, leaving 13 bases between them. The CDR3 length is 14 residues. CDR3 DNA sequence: TGTGCCACCAGTCCTAGGGGGGCAACCTACGAGCAGTACTTC. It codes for CATSPRGATYEQYF.

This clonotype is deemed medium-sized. The CDR3 loop reads CASSDDGQGVNGYTF. The CDR3 DNA reads TGTGCCAGCAGTGACGATGGACAGGGGGTAAATGGCTACACCTTC. J is TRBJ1-2 and V is TRBV6-4; TRBD1 aligns across 10 bases. The CDR3 is 15 residues long. Trimming took 2 bases from V and 6 from J; bases not matched to a gene: 6. CDR1 and CDR2 (germline): MRHNA, SNTAGT.

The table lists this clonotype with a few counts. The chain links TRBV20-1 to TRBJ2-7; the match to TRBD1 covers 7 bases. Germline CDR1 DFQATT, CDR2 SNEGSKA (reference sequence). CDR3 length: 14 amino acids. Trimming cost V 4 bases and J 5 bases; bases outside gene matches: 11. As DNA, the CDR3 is TGCAGTGCTACGACAGGGTGGAATGAAAACGAGCAGTACTTC. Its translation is CSATTGWNENEQYF.

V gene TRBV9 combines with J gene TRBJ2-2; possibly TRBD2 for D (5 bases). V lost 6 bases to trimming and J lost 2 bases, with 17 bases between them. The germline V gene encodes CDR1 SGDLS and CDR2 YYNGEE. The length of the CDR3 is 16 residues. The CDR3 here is CASTRGGHSNTGELFF. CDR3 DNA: TGTGCCAGCACCCGGGGTGGGCATTCAAACACCGGGGAGCTGTTTTTT.

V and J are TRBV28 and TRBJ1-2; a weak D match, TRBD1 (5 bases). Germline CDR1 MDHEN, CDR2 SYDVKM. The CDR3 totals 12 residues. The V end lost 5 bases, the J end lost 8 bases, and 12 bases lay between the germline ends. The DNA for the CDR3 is TGTGCCAGCAGTGCCTTACAGGCAGGCTACACCTTC. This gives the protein CASSALQAGYTF.

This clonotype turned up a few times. The chain's CDR3 is CATSRGARGGTDTQYF. CDR3 in DNA: TGTGCCACCAGCAGAGGAGCCCGTGGGGGCACAGATACGCAGTATTTT. V and J are TRBV15 and TRBJ2-3; D unresolved. The V end was cut by 1 base, the J end by 1 base, with 12 bases between. This CDR3 is 16 amino acids long. Germline-derived CDR1 and CDR2 are LNHNV and YYDKDF (reference sequence).

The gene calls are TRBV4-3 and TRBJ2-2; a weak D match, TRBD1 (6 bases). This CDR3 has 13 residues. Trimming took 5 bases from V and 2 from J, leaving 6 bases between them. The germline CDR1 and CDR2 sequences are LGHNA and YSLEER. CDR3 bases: TGCGCCAGCAGCGGGACAAACACCGGGGAGCTGTTTTTT. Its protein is CASSGTNTGELFF.

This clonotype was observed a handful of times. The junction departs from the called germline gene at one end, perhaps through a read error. CDR3 loop: CASSLDRTSGRSQSF. The CDR3, as DNA: TGTGCCAGCAGCTTAGATCGGACTAGCGGGCGATCCCAGTCCTTC. The chain joins TRBV7-8 to TRBJ2-5; 11 bases agree with TRBD2. There are 15 residues in the CDR3. Germline V CDR1 and CDR2: SGHVS, FQNEAQ.

CDR3 region: CASSLAGAEVAGYTF. In DNA, the CDR3 is TGCGCCAGCAGCTTGGCAGGGGCTGAGGTGGCTGGCTACACCTTC. The chain has TRBV5-1 and TRBJ1-2; a weak D match, TRBD1 (6 bases). Germline CDR1 is SGHRS and CDR2 is YFSETQ. The ends were cut back, 0 bases at V and 7 bases at J, with 16 bases in the middle. The CDR3 consists of 15 residues. Combining the CDR3 with reference TRBV5-1 and TRBJ1-2 gives the whole variable domain KAGVTQTPRYLIKTRGQQVTLSCSPISGHRSVSWYQQTPGQGLQFLFEYFSETQRNKGNFPGRFSGRQFSNSRSEMNVSTLELGDSALYLCASSLAGAEVAGYTFGSGTRLTVV.

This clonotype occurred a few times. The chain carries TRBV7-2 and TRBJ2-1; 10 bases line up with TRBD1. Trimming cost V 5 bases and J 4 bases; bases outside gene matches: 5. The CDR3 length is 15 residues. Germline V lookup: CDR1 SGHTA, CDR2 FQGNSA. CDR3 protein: CASSMDRGLYNEQFF. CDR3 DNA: TGTGCCAGCAGCATGGACAGGGGGTTGTACAATGAGCAGTTCTTC.

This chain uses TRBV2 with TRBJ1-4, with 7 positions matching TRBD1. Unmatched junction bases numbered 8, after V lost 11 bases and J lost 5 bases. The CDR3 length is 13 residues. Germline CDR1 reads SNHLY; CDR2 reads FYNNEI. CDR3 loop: CASADRTNEKLFF. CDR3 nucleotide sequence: TGTGCCTCAGCGGACAGGACGAATGAAAAACTGTTTTTT. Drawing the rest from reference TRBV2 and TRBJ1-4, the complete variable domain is EPEVTQTPSHQVTQMGQEVILRCVPISNHLYFYWYRQILGQKVEFLVSFYNNEISEKSEIFDDQFSVERPDGSNFTLKIRSTKLEDSAMYFCASADRTNEKLFFGSGTQLSVL.

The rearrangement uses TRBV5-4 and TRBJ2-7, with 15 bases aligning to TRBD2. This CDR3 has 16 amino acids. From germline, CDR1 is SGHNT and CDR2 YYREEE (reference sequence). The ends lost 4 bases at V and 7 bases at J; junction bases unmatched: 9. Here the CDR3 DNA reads TGTGCCAGCAGCGGCTGGACTAGCGGGGGGGCGGGGGAGCAGTACTTC. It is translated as CASSGWTSGGAGEQYF.

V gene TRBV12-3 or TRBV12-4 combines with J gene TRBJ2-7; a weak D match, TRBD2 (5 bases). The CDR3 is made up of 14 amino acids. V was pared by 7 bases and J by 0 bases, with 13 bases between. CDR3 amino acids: CASKIAISSYEQYF. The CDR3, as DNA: TGTGCCAGCAAAATAGCGATTAGCTCCTACGAGCAGTACTTC.

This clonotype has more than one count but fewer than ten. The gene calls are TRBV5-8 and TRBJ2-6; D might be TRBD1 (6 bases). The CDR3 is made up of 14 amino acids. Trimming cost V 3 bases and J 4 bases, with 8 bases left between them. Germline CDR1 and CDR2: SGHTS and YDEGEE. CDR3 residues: CASSSGVGANVLTF. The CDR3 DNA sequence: TGTGCCAGCAGCTCAGGGGTCGGGGCCAACGTCCTGACTTTC.

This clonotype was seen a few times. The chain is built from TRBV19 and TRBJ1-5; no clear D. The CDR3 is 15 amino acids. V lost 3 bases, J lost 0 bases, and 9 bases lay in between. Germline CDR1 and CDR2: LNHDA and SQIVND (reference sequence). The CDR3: CASSILVNSNQPQHF. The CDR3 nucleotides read TGTGCCAGTAGTATTCTGGTAAATAGCAATCAGCCCCAGCATTTT.

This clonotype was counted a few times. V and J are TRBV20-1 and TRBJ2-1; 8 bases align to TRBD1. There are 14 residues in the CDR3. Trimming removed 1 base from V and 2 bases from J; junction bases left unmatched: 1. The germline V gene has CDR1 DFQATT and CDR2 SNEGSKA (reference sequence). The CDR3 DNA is TGCAGTGCTAGAGGGACAGGGACCTACAATGAGCAGTTCTTC. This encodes CSARGTGTYNEQFF.

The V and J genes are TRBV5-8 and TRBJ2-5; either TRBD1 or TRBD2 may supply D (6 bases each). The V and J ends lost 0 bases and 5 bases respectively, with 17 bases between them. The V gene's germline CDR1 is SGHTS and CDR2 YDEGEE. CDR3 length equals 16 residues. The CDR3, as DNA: TGTGCCAGCAGCTTGGAGAGCCCGGGGGCACGGGAGACCCAGTACTTC. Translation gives CASSLESPGARETQYF.

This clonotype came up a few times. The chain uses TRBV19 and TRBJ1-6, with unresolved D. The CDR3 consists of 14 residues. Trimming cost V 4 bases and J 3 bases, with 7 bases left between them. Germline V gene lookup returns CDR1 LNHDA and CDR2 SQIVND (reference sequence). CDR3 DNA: TGTGCCAGTAGTACAGAGAACTATAATTCACCCCTCCACTTT. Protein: CASSTENYNSPLHF.

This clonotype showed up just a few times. The CDR3 sequence: CSVEWGNTEAFF. The CDR3, as DNA: TGCAGCGTTGAGTGGGGTAACACTGAAGCTTTCTTT. The gene calls are TRBV29-1 and TRBJ1-1; D gene ambiguous. Trimming shortened V by 3 bases and J by 2 bases, and 7 bases separated the two germline ends. The CDR3 is 12 amino acids. The germline V gene has CDR1 SQVTM and CDR2 ANQGSEA.

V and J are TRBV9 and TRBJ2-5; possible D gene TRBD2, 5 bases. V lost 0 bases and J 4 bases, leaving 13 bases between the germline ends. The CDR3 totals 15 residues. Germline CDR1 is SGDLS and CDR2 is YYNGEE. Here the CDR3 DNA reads TGTGCCAGCAGCGTAGGGCCGCGGGTAGGAGAGACCCAGTACTTC. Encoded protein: CASSVGPRVGETQYF.

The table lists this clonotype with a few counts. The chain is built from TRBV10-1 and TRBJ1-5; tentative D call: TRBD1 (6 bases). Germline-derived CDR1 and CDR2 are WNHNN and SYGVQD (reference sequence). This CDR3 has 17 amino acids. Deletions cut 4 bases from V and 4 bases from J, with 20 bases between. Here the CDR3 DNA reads TGCGCCAGCAGTGGGGGGGGGCCAGGAGATGGGAATCAGCCCCAGCATTTT. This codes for CASSGGGPGDGNQPQHF.

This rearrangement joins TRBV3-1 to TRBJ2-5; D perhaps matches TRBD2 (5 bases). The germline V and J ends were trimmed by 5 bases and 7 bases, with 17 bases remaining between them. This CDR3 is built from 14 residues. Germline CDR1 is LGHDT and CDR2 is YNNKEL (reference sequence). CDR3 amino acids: CASSYLLGRGTQYF. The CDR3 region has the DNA TGTGCCAGCAGCTACCTGTTAGGACGGGGGACCCAGTACTTC.

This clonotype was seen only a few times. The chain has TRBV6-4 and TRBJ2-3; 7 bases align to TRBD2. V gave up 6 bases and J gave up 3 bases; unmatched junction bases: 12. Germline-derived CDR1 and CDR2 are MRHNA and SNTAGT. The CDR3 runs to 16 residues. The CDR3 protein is CASSPTAGSQTDTQYF. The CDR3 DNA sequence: TGTGCCAGCAGCCCTACAGCGGGGTCGCAAACAGATACGCAGTATTTT.

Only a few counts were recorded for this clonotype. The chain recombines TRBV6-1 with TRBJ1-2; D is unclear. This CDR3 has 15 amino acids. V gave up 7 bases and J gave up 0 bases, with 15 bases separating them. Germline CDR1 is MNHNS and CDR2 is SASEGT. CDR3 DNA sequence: TGTGCCAGCACCAGAGAGGCAGCCACTAACTATGGCTACACCTTC. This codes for CASTREAATNYGYTF.

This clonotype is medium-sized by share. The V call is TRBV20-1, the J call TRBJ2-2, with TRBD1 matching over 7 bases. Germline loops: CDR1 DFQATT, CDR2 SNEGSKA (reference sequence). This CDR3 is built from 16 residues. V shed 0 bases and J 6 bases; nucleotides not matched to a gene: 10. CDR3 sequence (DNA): TGCAGTGCTAGAGATGGGGACAGAGGGGTCTCCGGGGAGCTGTTTTTT. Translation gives CSARDGDRGVSGELFF.

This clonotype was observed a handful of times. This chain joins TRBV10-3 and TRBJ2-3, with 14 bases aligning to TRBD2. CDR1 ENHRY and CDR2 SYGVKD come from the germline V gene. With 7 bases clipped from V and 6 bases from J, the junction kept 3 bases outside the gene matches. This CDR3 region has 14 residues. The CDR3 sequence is CAIKTSGGADTQYF. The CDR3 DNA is TGTGCCATCAAGACTAGCGGGGGGGCGGATACGCAGTATTTT.

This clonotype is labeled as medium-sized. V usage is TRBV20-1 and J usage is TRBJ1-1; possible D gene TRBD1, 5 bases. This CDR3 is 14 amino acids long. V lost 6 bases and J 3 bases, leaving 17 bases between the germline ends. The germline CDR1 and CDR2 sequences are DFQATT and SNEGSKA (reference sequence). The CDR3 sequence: CSAPTGTGDTEAFF. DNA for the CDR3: TGCAGTGCGCCAACTGGGACGGGTGACACTGAAGCTTTCTTT.

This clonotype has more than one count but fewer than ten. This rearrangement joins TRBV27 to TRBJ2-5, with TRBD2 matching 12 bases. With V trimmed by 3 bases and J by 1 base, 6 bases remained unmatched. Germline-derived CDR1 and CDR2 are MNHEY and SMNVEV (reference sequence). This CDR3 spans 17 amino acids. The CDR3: CASSLLGTSGSQETQYF. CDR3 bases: TGTGCCAGCAGTTTGTTAGGGACTAGCGGGTCCCAAGAGACCCAGTACTTC.

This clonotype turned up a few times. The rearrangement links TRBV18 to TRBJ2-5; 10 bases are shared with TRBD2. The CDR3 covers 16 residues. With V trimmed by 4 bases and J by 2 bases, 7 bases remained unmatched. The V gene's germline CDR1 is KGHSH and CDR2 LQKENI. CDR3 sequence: CASSLISGGVQETQYF. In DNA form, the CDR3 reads TGTGCCAGCTCACTTATCAGCGGGGGGGTTCAAGAGACCCAGTACTTC.

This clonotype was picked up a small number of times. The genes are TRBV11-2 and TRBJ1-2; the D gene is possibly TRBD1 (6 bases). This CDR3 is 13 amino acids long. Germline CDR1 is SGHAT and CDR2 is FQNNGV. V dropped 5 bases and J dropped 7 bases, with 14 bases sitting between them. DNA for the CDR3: TGTGCCAGCAGCAACCGAGCGGGGGCTGGCTACACCTTC. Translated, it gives CASSNRAGAGYTF.